The 7 T cell receptor beta chains given below trace back to one sample, sequenced in a study of OX40 agonist ivuxolimab in advanced cancers. Library creation used the immunoSEQ multiplex PCR assay. TCRdb stores this immuneACCESS table with in-frame sequences only. Part of the clones is absent; in the studies checked, under half of the shortfall reflects unresolved V genes, and no reason is known for the rest. Within this sample are some 46,000 clones, with 89% of them counted one time only. About 11% of the sample comes from the top ten. The specimen was CD4+ or CD8+ T cells sorted from blood, collected in a trial of the OX40 agonist ivuxolimab. These TCRs come from an adult with an advanced solid tumor such as melanoma, head and neck, liver or kidney cancer.

J is TRBJ2-7 and V is TRBV29-1, with D uncertain. The CDR3 contains 11 residues. Trimming took 4 bases from V and 5 from J, leaving 9 bases between them. Germline V CDR1 and CDR2: SQVTM, ANQGSEA. CDR3 sequence (DNA): TGCAGCGTTGTAGGTAGGAACGAGCAGTACTTC. This codes for CSVVGRNEQYF.

The CDR3 loop reads CASSLTGTGNQPQHF. CDR3 DNA: TGTGCCAGCAGTTTAACCGGGACAGGGAATCAGCCCCAGCATTTT. The chain couples TRBV27 to TRBJ1-5; 9 bases are a match to TRBD1. The CDR3 has 15 amino acids. CDR1 and CDR2 (germline): MNHEY, SMNVEV (reference sequence). V was clipped by 2 bases and J by 4 bases; unmatched bases: 3.

The CDR3 coding sequence is TGTGCCAGCAGCTTGGTTGGGTTGGGGAGCTCCTACGAGCAGTACTTC. This translates into CASSLVGLGSSYEQYF. The chain joins TRBV5-4 to TRBJ2-7; D possibly corresponds to TRBD2 (5 bases). CDR3 size: 16 residues. From germline, CDR1 is SGHNT and CDR2 YYREEE (reference sequence). Trimming stripped 0 bases from V and 0 bases from J, with 13 bases between.

The V and J genes are TRBV7-2 and TRBJ2-7; no reliable D call. The CDR3 length is 12 residues. CDR1 and CDR2 from the germline V gene are SGHTA and FQGNSA. V was shortened by 3 bases and J by 5 bases, with 8 bases between the two germline ends. The CDR3 nucleotides are TGTGCCAGCAGCTTGACGGTAAACGAGCAGTACTTC. Translating it yields CASSLTVNEQYF.

Written as DNA, the CDR3 is TGTGCCATCAGTGGGGGACAGACGACGCCTAACTATGGCTACACCTTC. Translating it yields CAISGGQTTPNYGYTF. This sequence joins TRBV10-3 and TRBJ1-2; 7 positions match TRBD1. Unmatched junction bases numbered 8, after V lost 4 bases and J lost 0 bases. The CDR3 consists of 16 residues. In germline, CDR1 is ENHRY, CDR2 SYGVKD.

In DNA, the CDR3 is TGCGCCAGCAGCCATAAGGCCGAGGCGGGGCGGGAGAGGGCAGATACGCAGTATTTT. It encodes CASSHKAEAGRERADTQYF. The gene calls are TRBV4-3 and TRBJ2-3; the match to TRBD2 covers 7 bases. With V trimmed by 3 bases and J by 4 bases, 19 bases remained unmatched. The germline V gene has CDR1 LGHNA and CDR2 YSLEER. The CDR3 totals 19 residues.

This clone was seen only once. This rearrangement joins TRBV4-2 to TRBJ2-5; 10 bases are a match to TRBD2. V lost 4 bases and J lost 2; bases outside the gene matches: 13. CDR3 length equals 18 residues. The germline gives CDR1 LGHNA, CDR2 YNFKEQ. CDR3 residues: CASSPRSGGEIIQETQYF. The CDR3 DNA reads as TGTGCCAGCAGCCCCCGAAGCGGGGGGGAAATTATACAAGAGACCCAGTACTTC.